This T cell receptor beta chain was sequenced for a study of T cells after yellow fever vaccination. One entry per CDR3 protein results from TCRdb running MiXCR on the 5' RACE reads. The data show some 350,000 distinct CDR3 sequences, with roughly 6.2% seen just once and 15% held by the top ten. This clonotype was seen repeatedly, ten times or more. The sequence came from a man aged 25 to 40 who received the YFV17D yellow fever vaccine. Sequenced material: PBMCs, taken 5 days after the yellow fever booster vaccination.

CDR3 DNA sequence: TGTGCCAGCAGCTCGCAAAATTCACCCCTCCACTTT. This encodes CASSSQNSPLHF. The gene calls are TRBV11-2 and TRBJ1-6; no clear D. Germline CDR1 SGHAT, CDR2 FQNNGV. The CDR3 contains 12 residues. V lost 4 bases, J lost 7 bases, and 5 bases lay in between.